This T cell receptor (beta chain) was found in a study of blood T cell repertoires in COVID-19. Study details: Collection of acute and convalescent COVID-19 samples took place in the United States, Italy and Spain.

All enrollees were roughly 18 to 95 years old and from about two dozen US areas. Participants reported their clinical history, and cohort assignment relied on those reports. The authors' processing: Estimation of nucleated cell counts was performed using reference gene primer amplification. TCRdb's table, derived via immunoSEQ multiplex PCR, lists solely in-frame clones and lacks some. The V and J calls and clone size come from that table; D and trimming were worked out from the DNA. The sample carries some 140,000 clones, about four fifths recorded once. This clone was recorded only once. The V end lost 5 bases, the J end lost 4 bases, and 17 bases lay between the germline ends. This CDR3 has 15 amino acids. Per the germline V gene, CDR1 is MNHEY and CDR2 is SMNVEV (reference sequence).

The genes are TRBV27 and TRBJ1-1; D gene uncertain. Sequenced sample: PBMCs or T cells enriched from blood (not recorded which). This sequence was found in a man aged 35 to 55 with acute COVID-19. For the CDR3, the DNA is TGTGCCAGCAGTCAAATCCGACCACGGGGCACTGAAGCTTTCTTT. It translates to CASSQIRPRGTEAFF.